These 8 T cell receptor beta chains were sequenced from one sample in a study of shared clonotypes between healthy human individuals. CD45RO-negative, CCR7-selected cells formed the naive CD8 fraction, which excluded terminally differentiated effector memory CD45RA+ cells. Assay used: immunoSEQ multiplex PCR; TCRdb lists only in-frame clones, some missing. The sample carries about 2 million clones, 85% to 95% recorded once. The sequenced material came from naive CD8+ T cells sorted from blood. The receptors shown here come from a man aged 18 to 30 in good health.

V usage is TRBV5-1 and J usage is TRBJ2-7, with a weak D call TRBD2 (6 bases). CDR3 size: 18 residues. Germline-derived CDR1 and CDR2 are SGHRS and YFSETQ. The V gene lost 4 bases and the J gene lost 2 bases, with 25 bases spanning the gap. CDR3 in amino acids: CASSTLPSEGQLAYEQYF. DNA of the CDR3: TGCGCCAGCAGCACCCTACCGTCGGAGGGGCAGCTAGCCTACGAGCAGTACTTC. Drawing the rest from reference TRBV5-1 and TRBJ2-7, the complete variable domain is KAGVTQTPRYLIKTRGQQVTLSCSPISGHRSVSWYQQTPGQGLQFLFEYFSETQRNKGNFPGRFSGRQFSNSRSEMNVSTLELGDSALYLCASSTLPSEGQLAYEQYFGPGTRLTVT.

This rearrangement joins TRBV25-1 to TRBJ2-1, with 8 bases matching TRBD1. V lost 4 bases and J lost 5; bases outside the gene matches: 7. Germline CDR1 is MGHDK and CDR2 is SYGVNS. The CDR3 has 15 amino acids. The DNA for the CDR3 is TGTGCCAGCAGTGCGACAGGGGTCGGGCACAATGAGCAGTTCTTC. Translating it yields CASSATGVGHNEQFF.

The chain joins TRBV12-5 to TRBJ1-1, with D hard to call. Germline V gene lookup returns CDR1 LGHNT and CDR2 FRNRAP. This CDR3 contains 12 residues. V was clipped by 0 bases and J by 4 bases, with 3 bases between them. The CDR3 nucleotides read TGTGCTAGTGGTTTGGTACCCACTGAAGCTTTCTTT. It encodes CASGLVPTEAFF.

The chain carries TRBV27 and TRBJ1-4, with D unclear. CDR3 length: 14 amino acids. Trimming cost V 5 bases and J 7 bases, with 14 bases left between them. CDR1 is MNHEY, CDR2 SMNVEV, per germline (reference sequence). Here the CDR3 DNA reads TGTGCCAGCAGTCCGGGCCTCATTGGTGAAAAACTGTTTTTT. Amino acids: CASSPGLIGEKLFF. Based on the CDR3 plus reference TRBV27 and TRBJ1-4, the full variable domain is EAQVTQNPRYLITVTGKKLTVTCSQNMNHEYMSWYRQDPGLGLRQIYYSMNVEVTDKGDVPEGYKVSRKEKRNFPLILESPSPNQTSLYFCASSPGLIGEKLFFGSGTQLSVL.

J is TRBJ2-7 and V is TRBV7-9; D may be TRBD2 (6 bases). This CDR3 is built from 15 residues. Between the trimmed V and J ends, which lost 4 bases and 4 bases, there was a span of 17 bases. CDR1 and CDR2 (germline): SEHNR, FQNEAQ (reference sequence). This CDR3 is CASSSSPGVWYEQYF. CDR3 coding DNA: TGTGCCAGCAGCTCCTCCCCGGGGGTATGGTACGAGCAGTACTTC.

V and J are TRBV10-1 and TRBJ2-7; 8 bases agree with TRBD1. J lost 3 bases, V lost 3 bases, and 7 bases had no gene match. Germline assignment: CDR1 WNHNN and CDR2 SYGVQD (reference sequence). This CDR3 has 15 residues. The chain's CDR3 is CASSDLGQGVYEQYF. In DNA form, the CDR3 reads TGCGCCAGCAGTGACCTAGGACAGGGCGTCTACGAGCAGTACTTC.

V is TRBV19 and J is TRBJ2-4; D not certain. CDR3 length equals 13 residues. Trimming left V 4 bases short and J 8 bases short, with 12 bases between. Germline CDR1 LNHDA, CDR2 SQIVND (reference sequence). The CDR3 is CASSSTRTDIQYF. The CDR3 region has the DNA TGTGCCAGTAGTAGCACTCGTACGGACATTCAGTACTTC. The whole variable domain, filled in from reference TRBV19 and TRBJ2-4, reads DGGITQSPKYLFRKEGQNVTLSCEQNLNHDAMYWYRQDPGQGLRLIYYSQIVNDFQKGDIAEGYSVSREKKESFPLTVTSAQKNPTAFYLCASSSTRTDIQYFGAGTRLSVL.

Concerning this clone itself: The identical CDR3 is also encoded by other nucleotide sequences in the sample. This rearrangement joins TRBV7-2 to TRBJ2-7; no clear D. The germline V gene has CDR1 SGHTA and CDR2 FQGNSA. The germline V and J ends were trimmed by 1 base and 4 bases, with 8 bases remaining between them. The CDR3 covers 13 residues. This chain's CDR3 is CASSLGPDYEQYF. The DNA for the CDR3 is TGTGCCAGCAGCTTAGGACCCGATTACGAGCAGTACTTC. Variable domain in full (rest from reference TRBV7-2 and TRBJ2-7): GAGVSQSPSNKVTEKGKDVELRCDPISGHTALYWYRQSLGQGLEFLIYFQGNSAPDKSGLPSDRFSAERTGGSVSTLTIQRTQQEDSAVYLCASSLGPDYEQYFGPGTRLTVT.